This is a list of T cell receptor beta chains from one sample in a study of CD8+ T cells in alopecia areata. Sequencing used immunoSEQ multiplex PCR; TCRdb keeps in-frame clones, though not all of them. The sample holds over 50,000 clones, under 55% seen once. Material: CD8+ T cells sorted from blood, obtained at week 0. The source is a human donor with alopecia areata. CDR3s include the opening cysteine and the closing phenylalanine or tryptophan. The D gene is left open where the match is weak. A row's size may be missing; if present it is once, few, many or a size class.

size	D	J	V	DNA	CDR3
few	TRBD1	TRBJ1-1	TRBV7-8	TGTGCCAGCAGCGCCGGACAGGGGATGAACACTGAAGCTTTCTTT	CASSAGQGMNTEAFF
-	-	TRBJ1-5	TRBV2	TGTGCCAACAGTGACTACGGGGGGAATCAGCCCCAGCATTTT	CANSDYGGNQPQHF
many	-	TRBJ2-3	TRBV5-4	TGTGCCAGCAACGTAAAGCCGGGACAAATTGTATTAGATACGCAGTATTTT	CASNVKPGQIVLDTQYF
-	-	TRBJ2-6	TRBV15	TGTGCCACCAGCAGAGATAGGGGTGGGGCCAACGTCCTGACTTTC	CATSRDRGGANVLTF
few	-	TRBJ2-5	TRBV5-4	TGTGCCAGCAGCCCACGCGGGTGGACATATGACGAGACCCAGTACTTC	CASSPRGWTYDETQYF
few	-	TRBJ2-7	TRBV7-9	TGTGCCAGCAGCCCACCAGGGGCGGAGGGTAACTACGAGCAGTACTTC	CASSPPGAEGNYEQYF
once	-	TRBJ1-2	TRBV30	TGTGCCTGGAGCAGAGACAGAAATTACACCTTC	CAWSRDRNYTF
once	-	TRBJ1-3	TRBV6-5	TGTGCCAGCAGCTCCGGACAGAGCTCTGGAAACACCATATATTTT	CASSSGQSSGNTIYF
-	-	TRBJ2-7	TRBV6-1	TGTGCCAGCACGGGACTCTTCTACGAGCAGTACTTC	CASTGLFYEQYF
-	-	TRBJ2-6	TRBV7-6	TGTGCCAGCAGCTTAGGTGGCATAACTGGGGCCAACGTCCTGACTTTC	CASSLGGITGANVLTF
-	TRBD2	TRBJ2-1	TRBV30	TGTGCCTGGAAGCTAGCGGGGCTACCCTACAATGAGCAGTTCTTC	CAWKLAGLPYNEQFF
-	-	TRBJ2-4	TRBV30	TGTGCCTGGAGTGGGGGCGGATTCGGGAACATTCAGTACTTC	CAWSGGGFGNIQYF
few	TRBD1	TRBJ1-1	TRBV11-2	TGTGCCAGCAGCCTCCTGACAGGGGGTAGGGAAGCTTTCTTT	CASSLLTGGREAFF
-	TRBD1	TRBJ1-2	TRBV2	TGTGCCAGCAGTTACACGACAGGGGTAGATGGCTACACCTTC	CASSYTTGVDGYTF
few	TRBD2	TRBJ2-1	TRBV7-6	TGTGCCAGCAGCCCCCAAGTAGCGGGAGATGAGCAGTTCTTC	CASSPQVAGDEQFF
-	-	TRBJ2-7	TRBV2	TGTGCCAGCAGGAACAGGGCCGGCGAGCAGTACTTC	CASRNRAGEQYF
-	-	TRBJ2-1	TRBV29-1	TGCAGCGTCGACGGGACATCACGAAATGAGCAGTTCTTC	CSVDGTSRNEQFF
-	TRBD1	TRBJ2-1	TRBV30	TGTGCCTGGCTCTTCCGGGACAGGGGGCACAATGAGCAGTTCTTC	CAWLFRDRGHNEQFF
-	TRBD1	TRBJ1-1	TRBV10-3	TGTGCCATCAAAGGGGGCGGGGTAGGAACTGAAGCTTTCTTT	CAIKGGGVGTEAFF
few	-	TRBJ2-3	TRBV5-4	TGTGCCAGCAGCTTCGGCCCAGATACGCAGTATTTT	CASSFGPDTQYF
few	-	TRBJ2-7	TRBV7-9	TGTGCCAGCAGCTTAATTCCGTACGAGCAGTACTTC	CASSLIPYEQYF
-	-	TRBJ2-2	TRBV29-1	TGCAGCGTTCAGGAAACCACCGGGGAGCTGTTTTTT	CSVQETTGELFF
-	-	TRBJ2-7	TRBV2	TGTGCCAGCAAACCGCCCGAGGACGAGCAGTACTTC	CASKPPEDEQYF
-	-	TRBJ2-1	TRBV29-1	TGCAGCGTTGTAGCACGGAGCTCCTACAATGAGCAGTTCTTC	CSVVARSSYNEQFF
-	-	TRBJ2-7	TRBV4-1	TGCGCCAGCAGCCAAGATTTTACAGGGTTATCCTACGAGCAGTACTTC	CASSQDFTGLSYEQYF
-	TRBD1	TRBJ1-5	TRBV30	TGTGCCTGGAGGCGGACAGGGAAAGAAAATCAGCCCCAGCATTTT	CAWRRTGKENQPQHF
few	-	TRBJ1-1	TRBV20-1	TGCAGTGCTAGTGAAGCTTTCTTT	CSASEAFF
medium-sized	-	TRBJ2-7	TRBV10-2	TGCGCCAGCAGTGAGGGTAGCCCAGGGACCTACGAGCAGTACTTC	CASSEGSPGTYEQYF
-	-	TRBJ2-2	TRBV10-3	TGTGCCATCATGGGTCGGCTAGACGCGAACACCGGGGAGCTGTTTTTT	CAIMGRLDANTGELFF
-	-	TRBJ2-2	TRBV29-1	TGCAGCGTTGAAGACGGGACACTTAACACCGGGGAGCTGTTTTTT	CSVEDGTLNTGELFF
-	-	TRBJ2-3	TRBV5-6	TGTGCCAGCAGCCTTGGGACGGTGGGGGAGACGCAGTATTTT	CASSLGTVGETQYF
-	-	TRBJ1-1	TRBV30	TGTGCCTGGACTTCCGGGACTGGGAACACTGAAGCTTTCTTT	CAWTSGTGNTEAFF
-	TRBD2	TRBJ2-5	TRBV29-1	TGCAGCGTTGAAGGTGGGAGGGCCCGAGAGACCCAGTACTTC	CSVEGGRARETQYF
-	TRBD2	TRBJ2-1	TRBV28	TGTGCCAGCAGTACTCTAGCGGGAGGGCCATTGGGTGAGCAGTTCTTC	CASSTLAGGPLGEQFF
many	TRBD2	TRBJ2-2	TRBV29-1	TGCAGCGTTGAAGGCCCGGGACTAGTCACCGGGGAGCTGTTTTTT	CSVEGPGLVTGELFF
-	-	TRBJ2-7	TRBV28	TGTGCCAGCACCCTGACTAGAACTCGCGAGCAGTACTTC	CASTLTRTREQYF
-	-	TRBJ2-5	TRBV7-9	TGTGCCAGCAGCGACCCAACTACCAGGCGAGAGACCCAGTACTTC	CASSDPTTRRETQYF
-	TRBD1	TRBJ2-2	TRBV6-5	TGTGCCAGCAGTTACGGGACAGGGGATTTCGGGGAGCTGTTTTTT	CASSYGTGDFGELFF
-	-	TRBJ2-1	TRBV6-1	TGTGCCAGCAGAGACGGGGTGGGGAGGATGAATGAGCAGTTCTTC	CASRDGVGRMNEQFF
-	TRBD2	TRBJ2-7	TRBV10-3	TGTGCCATCAGTGACCCGACTAGCGGGAGCTCCTACGAGCAGTACTTC	CAISDPTSGSSYEQYF
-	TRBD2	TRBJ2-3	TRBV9	TGTGCCAGCAGCGTTGGCGGGAGTAGCACAGATACGCAGTATTTT	CASSVGGSSTDTQYF
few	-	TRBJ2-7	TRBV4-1	TGCGCCAGCAGCCAAGGCTGGGACCGCTCCTACGAGCAGTACTTC	CASSQGWDRSYEQYF
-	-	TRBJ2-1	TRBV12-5	TGTGCTAGTGGCACTACCCTCTCGACTCAACCCCGGCGGCAGTTCTTC	CASGTTLSTQPRRQFF
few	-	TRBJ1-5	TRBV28	TGTGCCAGCAGTTTGAACCCCCGGGTATATCAGCCCCAGCATTTT	CASSLNPRVYQPQHF
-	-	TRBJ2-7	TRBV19	TGTGCCAGTAGTATGGACCGAAAGCAGTACTTC	CASSMDRKQYF
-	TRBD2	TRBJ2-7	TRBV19	TGTGCCAGTAGTATCGGGGGGACCTACGAGCAGTACTTC	CASSIGGTYEQYF
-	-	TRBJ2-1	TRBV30	TGTGCCTGGAGTAACGGGATTGAGCAGTTCTTC	CAWSNGIEQFF
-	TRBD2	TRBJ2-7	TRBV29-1	TGCAGCGTTCTGACTAGCGCCTCCTACGAGCAGTACTTC	CSVLTSASYEQYF
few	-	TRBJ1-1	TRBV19	TGTGCCAGTAGTATAGTCGGGGGAACTGAAGCTTTCTTT	CASSIVGGTEAFF
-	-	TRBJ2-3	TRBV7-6	TGTGCCAGCAGCGGGGACACCCTACTAGGCACAGATACGCAGTATTTT	CASSGDTLLGTDTQYF
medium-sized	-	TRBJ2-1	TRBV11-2	TGTGCCAGCAGCTTGGGGGAAACCTACAATGAGCAGTTCTTC	CASSLGETYNEQFF
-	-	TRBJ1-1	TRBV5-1	TGCGCCAGCAGCTTGTTGGGGGCTATGGCTGAAGCTTTCTTT	CASSLLGAMAEAFF
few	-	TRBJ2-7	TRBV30	TGTGCCACCCACGTCAATACAGGGAATGGGCAGTACTTC	CATHVNTGNGQYF